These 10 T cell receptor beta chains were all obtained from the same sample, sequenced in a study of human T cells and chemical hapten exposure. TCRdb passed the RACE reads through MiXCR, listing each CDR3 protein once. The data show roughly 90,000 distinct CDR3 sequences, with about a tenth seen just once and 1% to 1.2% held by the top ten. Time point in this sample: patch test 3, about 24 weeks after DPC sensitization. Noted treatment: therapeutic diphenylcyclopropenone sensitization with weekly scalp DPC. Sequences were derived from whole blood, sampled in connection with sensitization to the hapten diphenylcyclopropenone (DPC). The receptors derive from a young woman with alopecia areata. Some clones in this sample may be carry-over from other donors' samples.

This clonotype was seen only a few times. CDR3: CATSHPDRQETQYF. The CDR3 DNA reads as TGTGCCACCAGCCATCCGGACAGACAAGAGACCCAGTACTTC. J is TRBJ2-5 and V is TRBV24-1; D may be TRBD1 (6 bases). Germline V gene sequence: CDR1 KGHDR, CDR2 SFDVKD. The CDR3 spans 14 residues. V was pared by 7 bases and J by 2 bases, with 13 bases between.

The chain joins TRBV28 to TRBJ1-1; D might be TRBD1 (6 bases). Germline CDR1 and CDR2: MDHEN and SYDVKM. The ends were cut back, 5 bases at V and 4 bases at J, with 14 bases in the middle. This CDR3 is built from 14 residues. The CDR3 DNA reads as TGTGCCAGCAGTCAGCCAGGGGTTCGCACTGAAGCTTTCTTT. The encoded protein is CASSQPGVRTEAFF.

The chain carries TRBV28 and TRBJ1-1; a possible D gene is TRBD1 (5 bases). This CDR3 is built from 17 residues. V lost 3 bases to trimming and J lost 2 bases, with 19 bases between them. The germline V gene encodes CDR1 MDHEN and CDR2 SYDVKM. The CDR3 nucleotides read TGTGCCAGCAGTTTGGGGACTCCTATGGGTTTCAACACTGAAGCTTTCTTT. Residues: CASSLGTPMGFNTEAFF.

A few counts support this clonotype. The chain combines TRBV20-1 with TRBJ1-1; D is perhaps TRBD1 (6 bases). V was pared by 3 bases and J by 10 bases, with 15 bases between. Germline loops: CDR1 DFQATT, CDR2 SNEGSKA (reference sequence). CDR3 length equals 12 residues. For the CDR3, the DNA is TGCAGTGCTAGGGTTGGGGGGGCGCGAGCTTTCTTT. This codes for CSARVGGARAFF.

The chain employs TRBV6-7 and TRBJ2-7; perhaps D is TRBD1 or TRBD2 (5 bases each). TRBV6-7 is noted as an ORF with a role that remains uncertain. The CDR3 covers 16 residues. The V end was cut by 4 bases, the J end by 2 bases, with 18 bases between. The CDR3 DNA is TGTGCCAGCAGTTTCCTACCGGGACGCGAAACCTACGAGCAGTACTTC. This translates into CASSFLPGRETYEQYF.

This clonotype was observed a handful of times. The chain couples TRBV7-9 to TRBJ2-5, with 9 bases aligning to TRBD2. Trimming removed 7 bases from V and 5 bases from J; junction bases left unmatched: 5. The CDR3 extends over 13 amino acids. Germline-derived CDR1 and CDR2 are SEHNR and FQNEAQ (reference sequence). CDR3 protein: CASMTSGPETQYF. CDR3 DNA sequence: TGTGCCAGCATGACTAGCGGCCCGGAGACCCAGTACTTC. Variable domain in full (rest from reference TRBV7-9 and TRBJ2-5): DTGVSQNPRHKITKRGQNVTFRCDPISEHNRLYWYRQTLGQGPEFLTYFQNEAQLEKSRLLSDRFSAERPKGSFSTLEIQRTEQGDSAMYLCASMTSGPETQYFGPGTRLLVL.

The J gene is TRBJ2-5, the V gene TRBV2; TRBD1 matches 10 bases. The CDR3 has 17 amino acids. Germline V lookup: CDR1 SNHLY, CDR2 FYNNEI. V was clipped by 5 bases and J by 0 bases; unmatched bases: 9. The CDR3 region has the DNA TGTGCCAGCAGTCTTGGGGGGACAGGGGATTACCAAGAGACCCAGTACTTC. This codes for CASSLGGTGDYQETQYF. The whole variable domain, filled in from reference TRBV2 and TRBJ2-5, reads EPEVTQTPSHQVTQMGQEVILRCVPISNHLYFYWYRQILGQKVEFLVSFYNNEISEKSEIFDDQFSVERPDGSNFTLKIRSTKLEDSAMYFCASSLGGTGDYQETQYFGPGTRLLVL.

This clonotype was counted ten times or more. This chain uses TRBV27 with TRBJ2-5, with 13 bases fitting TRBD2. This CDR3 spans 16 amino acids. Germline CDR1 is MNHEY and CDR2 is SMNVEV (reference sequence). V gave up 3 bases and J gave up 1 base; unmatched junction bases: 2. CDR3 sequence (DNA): TGTGCCAGCAGTTTCGGGACTAGCGGGACCCAAGAGACCCAGTACTTC. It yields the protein CASSFGTSGTQETQYF.

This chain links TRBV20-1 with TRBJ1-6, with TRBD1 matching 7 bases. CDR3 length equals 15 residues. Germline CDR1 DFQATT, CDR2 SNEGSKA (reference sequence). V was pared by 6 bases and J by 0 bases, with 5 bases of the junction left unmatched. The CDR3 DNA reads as TGCAGTGCGACAGGGTCAAACTCCTATAATTCACCCCTCCACTTT. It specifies CSATGSNSYNSPLHF.

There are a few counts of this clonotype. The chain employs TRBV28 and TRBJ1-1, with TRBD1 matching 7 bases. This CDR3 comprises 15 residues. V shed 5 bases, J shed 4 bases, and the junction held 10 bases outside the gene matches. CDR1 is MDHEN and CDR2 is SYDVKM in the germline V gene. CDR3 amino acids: CASSGLTGQATEAFF. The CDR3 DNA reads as TGTGCCAGCAGTGGACTAACAGGACAGGCCACTGAAGCTTTCTTT.